A selection of T cell receptor beta chains follows, all from one sample in a study of identical twins. TCRdb passed the 5' RACE reads through MiXCR, listing each CDR3 protein once. This table has hundreds of thousands of distinct CDR3 sequences, 9% to 15% appearing once. Separately, the same data were catalogued under a study of yellow fever vaccine responses in identical twins.

Sequencing used CD8+ T cells sorted from blood. Every receptor here comes from a woman aged 18-30 years in good health. Both conserved end residues are part of each CDR3. The D gene is left open where the match is weak.

j_gene,v_gene,d_gene,CDR3aa
TRBJ2-7,TRBV7-9,-,CASGRYYEQYF
TRBJ2-5,TRBV6-2/TRBV6-3,TRBD1,CASSYAGTGSALAQYF
TRBJ2-5,TRBV6-2/TRBV6-3,-,CASRLSLGAETQYF
TRBJ1-1,TRBV6-6,-,CASSPGLSEAFF
TRBJ2-7,TRBV12-3/TRBV12-4,-,CASSLPGEDYEQYF
TRBJ2-5,TRBV27,-,CASSSRQEHQGETQYF
TRBJ2-1,TRBV29-1,TRBD1,CSVEDPRTGGYNEQFF
TRBJ1-2,TRBV5-4,-,CASSLEASRNYGYTF
TRBJ2-2,TRBV7-8,-,CASSLVYRDPNTGELFF
TRBJ2-5,TRBV29-1,TRBD2,CSVDSLAGGTQYF
TRBJ1-1,TRBV27,-,CASSLFDQNTEAFF
TRBJ2-2,TRBV9,-,CASSVGSARSGELFF
TRBJ2-7,TRBV15,TRBD2,CATSRERGGSYEQYF
TRBJ2-4,TRBV10-3,TRBD1,CAIRDPGQLAKNIQYF
TRBJ1-6,TRBV25-1,-,CASSEFVQTSPLHF
TRBJ2-6,TRBV5-1,-,CASSLDGNSGANVLTF
TRBJ1-5,TRBV10-3,-,CATPRMGFLAGSNQPQHF
TRBJ2-3,TRBV5-1,-,CASSLSVSGWFTDTQYF
TRBJ2-1,TRBV28,-,CASSSYTQGPLNNEQFF
TRBJ2-3,TRBV2,-,CASNGRREGGTDTQYF
TRBJ2-1,TRBV24-1,-,CATSDLEGNNRNEQFF
TRBJ1-4,TRBV3-1,-,CASSQDRQSFEKLFF
TRBJ2-7,TRBV7-3,TRBD2,CASSISGSDEQYF
TRBJ2-1,TRBV7-9,TRBD2,CASSPKRGATYNEQFF
TRBJ1-2,TRBV19,-,CASSIGDYGYTF
TRBJ1-1,TRBV4-1,-,CASSQDPENTEAFF
TRBJ2-2,TRBV12-3/TRBV12-4,-,CASSLPDIFANTGELFF
TRBJ2-7,TRBV29-1,TRBD2,CSVPGLANSYEQYF
TRBJ2-3,TRBV7-2,TRBD2,CASSTLAGTDTQYF
TRBJ2-7,TRBV21-1,-,CASSKTGKSYEQYF
TRBJ2-7,TRBV6-1,TRBD2,CASSEIPLAGGLDEQYF
TRBJ2-1,TRBV13,TRBD2,CASRGLAGVSGSYEQFF
TRBJ2-1,TRBV6-5,-,CASSYRGDEQFF
TRBJ2-2,TRBV6-2/TRBV6-3,TRBD2,CASSLLRVAGDLGELFF
TRBJ1-1,TRBV28,-,CASSPSVLMNTEAFF
TRBJ2-7,TRBV28,-,CASSQGWDYEQYF
TRBJ2-6,TRBV20-1,-,CSARDLNPSGANVLTF
TRBJ2-3,TRBV27,-,CASSLLERTDTQYF
TRBJ1-1,TRBV13,TRBD1,CASSLETGRAEAFF
TRBJ2-6,TRBV10-3,-,CAISDRGDSGANVLTF
TRBJ2-1,TRBV5-5,-,CASSFWEIGNEQFF
TRBJ2-2,TRBV14,-,CASSQDPWGGPRELFF
TRBJ2-1,TRBV28,-,CASSSLTRFSYEQFF
TRBJ1-1,TRBV28,-,CASSLGKHTEAFF
TRBJ1-5,TRBV7-8,-,CASSLAEGRWGNQPQHF
TRBJ2-1,TRBV20-1,-,CSACLAPYNEQFF
TRBJ2-3,TRBV20-1,TRBD2,CSAISGLATDTQYF
TRBJ2-3,TRBV28,TRBD1,CASSSGTGVTDTQYF
TRBJ2-3,TRBV6-5,-,CASSYLASGALGDTQYF
TRBJ2-3,TRBV6-2/TRBV6-3,TRBD2,CASSRLAGLGSDTQYF
TRBJ2-3,TRBV20-1,-,CSAGTRGYTDTQYF
TRBJ2-3,TRBV24-1,-,CATSDFQGSTDTQYF
TRBJ2-1,TRBV12-3/TRBV12-4,-,CASSPSASSYNEQFF
TRBJ1-4,TRBV5-1,-,CASSLRGRKLFF
TRBJ2-7,TRBV12-3/TRBV12-4,TRBD2,CASSPAGLAAYEQYF
TRBJ1-2,TRBV20-1,-,CSARDSETYGYTF
TRBJ1-2,TRBV7-2,-,CASSLEDLGGYTF
TRBJ2-1,TRBV27,-,CASSSDGYYNEQFF
TRBJ2-3,TRBV6-5,-,CASSYGQSDTQYF